This TCR beta chain derives from a study of blood T cell repertoires in COVID-19. The wider study: Acute and convalescent COVID-19 specimens originated in the United States, Italy and Spain.

Sequenced by immunoSEQ multiplex PCR; TCRdb stores in-frame clones only, minus some. The sample comprises 390,000 or so clones, less than 90% of which are singletons, and roughly 5.1% rests with the top ten. This clone was picked up one time. This TCR was recovered from a woman aged 45-65 years who had recovered from COVID-19. The specimen sequenced was PBMCs or T cells enriched from blood (not recorded which).

This CDR3 is CASSEARASDFYEQYF. The DNA for the CDR3 is TGTGCCAGCAGTGAAGCGCGGGCTTCGGATTTCTACGAGCAGTACTTC. The chain joins TRBV2 to TRBJ2-7; a weak D match, TRBD2 (5 bases). Trimming took 0 bases from V and 3 from J, leaving 15 bases between them. Germline CDR1 is SNHLY and CDR2 is FYNNEI. This CDR3 comprises 16 residues.